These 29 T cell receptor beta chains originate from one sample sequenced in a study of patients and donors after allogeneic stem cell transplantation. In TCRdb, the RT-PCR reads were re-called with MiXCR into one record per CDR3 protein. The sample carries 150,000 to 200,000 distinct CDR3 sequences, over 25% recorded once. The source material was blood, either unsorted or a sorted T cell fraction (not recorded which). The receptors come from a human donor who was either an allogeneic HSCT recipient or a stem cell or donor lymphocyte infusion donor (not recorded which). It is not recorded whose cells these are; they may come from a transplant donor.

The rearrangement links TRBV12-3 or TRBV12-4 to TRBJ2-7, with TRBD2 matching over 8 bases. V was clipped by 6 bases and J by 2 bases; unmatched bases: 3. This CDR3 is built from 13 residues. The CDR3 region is CASRVAGTYEQYF. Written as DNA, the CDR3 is TGTGCCAGCAGGGTAGCGGGAACCTACGAGCAGTACTTC.

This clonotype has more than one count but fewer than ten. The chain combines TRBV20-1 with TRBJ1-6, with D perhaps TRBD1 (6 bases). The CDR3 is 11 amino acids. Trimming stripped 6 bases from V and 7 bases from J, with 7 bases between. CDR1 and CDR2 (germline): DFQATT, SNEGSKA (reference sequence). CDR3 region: CSATGNSPLHF. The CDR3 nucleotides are TGCAGTGCCACAGGGAATTCACCCCTCCACTTT.

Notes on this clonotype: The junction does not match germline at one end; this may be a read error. CDR3: CASSLGLGLQETQYF. In DNA, the CDR3 is TGTGCTAGCAGCTTGGGTCTAGGACTCCAAGAGACCCAGTACTTC. The chain uses TRBV7-7 and TRBJ2-5; a weak D match, TRBD2 (5 bases). CDR3 length: 15 amino acids. Germline V gene data show CDR1 as SSHAT and CDR2 as FNYEAQ (reference sequence).

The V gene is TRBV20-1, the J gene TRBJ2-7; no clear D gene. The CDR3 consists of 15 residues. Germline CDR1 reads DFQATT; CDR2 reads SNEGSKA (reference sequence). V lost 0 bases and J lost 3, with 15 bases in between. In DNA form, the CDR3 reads TGCAGTGCTAGAGAGGCTCCGGACCGCAGCTACGAGCAGTACTTC. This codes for CSAREAPDRSYEQYF.

In DNA, the CDR3 is TGTGCCAGCAGGGTGGACAGGGGGATAACCTACGAGCAGTACTTC. It yields the protein CASRVDRGITYEQYF. The V call is TRBV12-3 or TRBV12-4, the J call TRBJ2-7, with TRBD1 matching over 10 bases. This CDR3 is built from 15 residues. V gave up 6 bases and J gave up 2 bases; unmatched junction bases: 7.

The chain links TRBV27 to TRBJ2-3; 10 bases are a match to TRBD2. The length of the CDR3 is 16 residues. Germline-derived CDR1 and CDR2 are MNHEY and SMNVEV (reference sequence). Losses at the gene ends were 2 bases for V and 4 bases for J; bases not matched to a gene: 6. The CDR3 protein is CASSLLLAGASDTQYF. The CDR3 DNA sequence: TGTGCCAGCAGTTTACTCCTAGCGGGAGCATCAGATACGCAGTATTTT.

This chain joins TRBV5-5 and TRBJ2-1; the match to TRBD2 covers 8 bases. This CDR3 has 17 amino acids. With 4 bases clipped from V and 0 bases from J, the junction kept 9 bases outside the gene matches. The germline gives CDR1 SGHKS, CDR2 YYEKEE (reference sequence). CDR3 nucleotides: TGTGCCAGCAGCCCCGTCGGCGGGAGGAGCTCCTACAATGAGCAGTTCTTC. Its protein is CASSPVGGRSSYNEQFF.

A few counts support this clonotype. This chain's CDR3 is CASSYFYEQYF. In DNA, the CDR3 is TGTGCCAGCAGCTACTTCTACGAGCAGTACTTC. The rearrangement uses TRBV5-5 and TRBJ2-7; D unclear. The V gene lost 3 bases and the J gene lost 3 bases, with 4 bases spanning the gap. The CDR3 is 11 residues long. CDR1 is SGHKS, CDR2 YYEKEE, per germline (reference sequence).

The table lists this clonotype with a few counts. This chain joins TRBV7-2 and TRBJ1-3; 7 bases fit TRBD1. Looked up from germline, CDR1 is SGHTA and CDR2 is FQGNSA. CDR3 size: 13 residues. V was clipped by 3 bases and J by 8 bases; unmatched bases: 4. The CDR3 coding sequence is TGTGCCAGCAGCTTGACAGGGTTGGACACCATATATTTT. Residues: CASSLTGLDTIYF.

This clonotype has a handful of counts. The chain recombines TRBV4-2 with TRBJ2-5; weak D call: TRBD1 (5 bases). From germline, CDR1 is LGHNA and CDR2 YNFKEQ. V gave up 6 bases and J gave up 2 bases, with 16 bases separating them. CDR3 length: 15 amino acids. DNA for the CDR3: TGTGCCAGCAGTACAACCAGGGCGCAACAAGAGACCCAGTACTTC. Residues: CASSTTRAQQETQYF.

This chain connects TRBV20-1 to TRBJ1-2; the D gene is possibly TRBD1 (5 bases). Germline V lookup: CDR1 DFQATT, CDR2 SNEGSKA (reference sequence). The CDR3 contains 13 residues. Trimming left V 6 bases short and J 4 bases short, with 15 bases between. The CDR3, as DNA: TGCAGTGCCGCAGACAGTCTATTCTATGGCTACACCTTC. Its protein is CSAADSLFYGYTF.

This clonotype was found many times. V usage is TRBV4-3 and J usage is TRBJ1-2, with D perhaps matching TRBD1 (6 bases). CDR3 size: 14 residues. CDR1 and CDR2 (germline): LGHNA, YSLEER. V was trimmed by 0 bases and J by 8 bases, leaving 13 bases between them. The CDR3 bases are TGCGCCAGCAGCCAAGATTCCGGGACATTCGGCTACACCTTC. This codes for CASSQDSGTFGYTF.

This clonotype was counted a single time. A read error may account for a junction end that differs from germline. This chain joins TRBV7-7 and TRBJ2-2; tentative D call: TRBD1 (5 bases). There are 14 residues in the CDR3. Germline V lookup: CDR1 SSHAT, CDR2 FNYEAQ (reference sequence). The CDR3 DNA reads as TGTGCTAGCAGCTTAGCAGGGCATAACGGGGAGCTGTTTTTT. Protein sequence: CASSLAGHNGELFF. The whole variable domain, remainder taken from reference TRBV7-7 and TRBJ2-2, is GAGVSQSPRYKVTKRGQDVTLRCDPISSHATLYWYQQALGQGPEFLTYFNYEAQPDKSGLPSDRFSAERPEGSISTLTIQRTEQRDSAMYRCASSLAGHNGELFFGEGSRLTVL.

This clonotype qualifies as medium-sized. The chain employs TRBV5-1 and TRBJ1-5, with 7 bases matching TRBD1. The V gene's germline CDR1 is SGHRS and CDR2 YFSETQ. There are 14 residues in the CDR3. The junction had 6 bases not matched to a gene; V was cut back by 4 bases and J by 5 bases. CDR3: CASSRTGGDQPQHF. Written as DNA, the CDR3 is TGCGCCAGCAGCAGGACAGGAGGGGATCAGCCCCAGCATTTT.

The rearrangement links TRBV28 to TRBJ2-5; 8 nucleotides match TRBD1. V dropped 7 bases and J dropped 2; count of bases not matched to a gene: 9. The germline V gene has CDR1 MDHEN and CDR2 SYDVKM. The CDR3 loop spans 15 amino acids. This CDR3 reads CASNLGGTGQETQYF. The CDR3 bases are TGTGCCAGCAACCTCGGAGGGACAGGTCAAGAGACCCAGTACTTC.

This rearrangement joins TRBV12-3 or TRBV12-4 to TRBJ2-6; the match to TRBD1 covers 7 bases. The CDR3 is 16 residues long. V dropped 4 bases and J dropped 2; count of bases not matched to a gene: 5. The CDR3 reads CASSSKGGTGANVLTF. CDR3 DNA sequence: TGTGCCAGCAGTTCGAAAGGGGGCACTGGGGCCAACGTCCTGACTTTC.

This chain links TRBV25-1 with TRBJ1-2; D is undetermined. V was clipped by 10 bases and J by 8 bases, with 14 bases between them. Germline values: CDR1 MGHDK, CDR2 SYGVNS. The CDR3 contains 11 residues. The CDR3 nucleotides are TGTGCCACCGAGTGGCTTTTAGGCTACACCTTC. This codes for CATEWLLGYTF.

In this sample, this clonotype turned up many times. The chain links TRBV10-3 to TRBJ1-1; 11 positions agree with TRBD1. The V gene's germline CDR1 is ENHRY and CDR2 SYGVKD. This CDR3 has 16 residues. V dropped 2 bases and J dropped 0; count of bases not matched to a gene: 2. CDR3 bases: TGTGCCATCAGTGAGGGGACAGGGGGAATGAACACTGAAGCTTTCTTT. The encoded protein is CAISEGTGGMNTEAFF.

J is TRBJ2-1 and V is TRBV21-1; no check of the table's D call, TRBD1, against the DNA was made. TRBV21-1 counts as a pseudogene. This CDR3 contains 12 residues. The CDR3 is CASPRGLHEQFF. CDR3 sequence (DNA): TGTGCCAGCCCCAGGGGGCTGCATGAGCAGTTCTTC.

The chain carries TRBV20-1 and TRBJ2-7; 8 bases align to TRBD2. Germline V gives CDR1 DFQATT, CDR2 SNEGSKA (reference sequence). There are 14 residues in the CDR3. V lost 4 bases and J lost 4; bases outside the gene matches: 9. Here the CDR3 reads CSAMAPGLGYEQYF. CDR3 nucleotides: TGCAGTGCTATGGCACCGGGACTAGGTTACGAGCAGTACTTC.

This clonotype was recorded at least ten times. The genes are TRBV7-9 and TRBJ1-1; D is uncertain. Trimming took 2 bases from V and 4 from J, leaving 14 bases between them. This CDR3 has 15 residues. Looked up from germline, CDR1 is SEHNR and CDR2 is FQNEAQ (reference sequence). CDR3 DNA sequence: TGTGCCAGCAGCTTAATATGGCCCTTGGGCACTGAAGCTTTCTTT. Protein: CASSLIWPLGTEAFF.

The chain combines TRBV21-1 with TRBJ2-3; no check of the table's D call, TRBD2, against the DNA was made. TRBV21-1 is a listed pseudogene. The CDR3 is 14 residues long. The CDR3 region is CASNETSGTDTQYF. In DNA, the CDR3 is TGTGCCAGCAACGAAACTAGCGGCACAGATACGCAGTATTTT.

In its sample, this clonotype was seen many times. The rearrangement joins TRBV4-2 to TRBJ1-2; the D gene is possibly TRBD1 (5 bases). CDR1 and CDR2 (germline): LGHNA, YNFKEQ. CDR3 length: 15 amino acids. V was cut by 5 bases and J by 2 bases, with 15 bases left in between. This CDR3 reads CASSSQTGENYGYTF. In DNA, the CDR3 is TGTGCCAGCAGCTCTCAAACAGGAGAAAACTATGGCTACACCTTC.

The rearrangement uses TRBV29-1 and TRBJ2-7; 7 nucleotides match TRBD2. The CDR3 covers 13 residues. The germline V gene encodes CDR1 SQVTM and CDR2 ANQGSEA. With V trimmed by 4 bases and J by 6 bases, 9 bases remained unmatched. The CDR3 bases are TGCAGCGTTGGGGGGAGGGCCCTCGGCGAGCAGTACTTC. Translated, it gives CSVGGRALGEQYF.

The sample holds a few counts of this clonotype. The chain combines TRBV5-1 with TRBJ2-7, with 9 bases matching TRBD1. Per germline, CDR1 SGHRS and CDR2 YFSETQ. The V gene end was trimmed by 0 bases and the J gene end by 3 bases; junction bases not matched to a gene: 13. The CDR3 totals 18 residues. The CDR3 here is CASSLAGQGMFGSYEQYF. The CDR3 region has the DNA TGCGCCAGCAGCTTGGCCGGACAGGGGATGTTTGGGAGCTACGAGCAGTACTTC.

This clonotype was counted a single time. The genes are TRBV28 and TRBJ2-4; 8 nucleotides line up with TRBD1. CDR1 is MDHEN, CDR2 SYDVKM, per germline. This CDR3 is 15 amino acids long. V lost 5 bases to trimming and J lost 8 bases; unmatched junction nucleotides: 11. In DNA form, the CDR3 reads TGTGCCAGCAGTCCCCGGGCAGGGGGCGCGGACATTCAGTACTTC. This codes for CASSPRAGGADIQYF.

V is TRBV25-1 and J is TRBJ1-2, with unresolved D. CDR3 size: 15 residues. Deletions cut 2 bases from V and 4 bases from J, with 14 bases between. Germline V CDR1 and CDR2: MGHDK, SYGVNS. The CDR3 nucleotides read TGTGCCAGCAGTGAAAAGGTTGACCTCGTCTATGGCTACACCTTC. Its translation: CASSEKVDLVYGYTF.

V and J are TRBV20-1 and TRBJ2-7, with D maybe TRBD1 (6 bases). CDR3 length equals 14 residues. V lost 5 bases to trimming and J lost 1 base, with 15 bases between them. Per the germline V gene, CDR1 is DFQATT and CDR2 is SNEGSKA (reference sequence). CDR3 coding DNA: TGCAGTGCTGGTGGGGGCAGGGCGTCCTACGAGCAGTACTTC. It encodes CSAGGGRASYEQYF.

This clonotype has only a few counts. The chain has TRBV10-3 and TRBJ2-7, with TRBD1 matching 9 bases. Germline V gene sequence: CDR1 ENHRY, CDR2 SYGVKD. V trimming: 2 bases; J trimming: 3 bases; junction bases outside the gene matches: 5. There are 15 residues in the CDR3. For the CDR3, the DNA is TGTGCCATCAGTGAGCCGGGACAGGGCTACTACGAGCAGTACTTC. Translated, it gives CAISEPGQGYYEQYF.